This T cell receptor beta chain originates from a study of CD8 T cells in Susac syndrome. Broader study findings: The authors acknowledged that their TCR sequencing and HLA analysis involved a relatively small number of individuals.

This CDR3 comprises 14 residues. The germline V gene encodes CDR1 DFQATT and CDR2 SNEGSKA (reference sequence). V was shortened by 6 bases and J by 1 base, with 14 bases between the two germline ends. RNA in amounts of roughly 0.5 to 1 ug was reverse transcribed with random hexamers. By means of immunoSEQ multiplex PCR, TCR beta CDR3 spanning 54 Vbeta and 13 Jbeta underwent amplification. TCRdb re-called the immunoSEQ multiplex PCR reads through MiXCR, storing one row per CDR3 protein. The sample contains under 200,000 distinct CDR3 sequences, roughly 94% of which appear only once. On this clonotype itself: What it binds is not known.

High-throughput TCR beta sequencing covered peripheral CD8+ and CD4+ T cells. Negative isolation was used for CD8+ and CD4+ T cells, and FACS enrichment was applied to TEMRA cells. The specimen was CD4+ T cells from PBMCs. The clonotype was recovered from a human donor in good health. This chain joins TRBV20-1 and TRBJ2-3; weak D call: TRBD2 (5 bases). CDR3 sequence reads: CSAPGPAGTDTQYF. CDR3 nucleotide sequence: TGCAGTGCCCCAGGTCCAGCGGGCACAGATACGCAGTATTTT.